Each of the 22 T cell receptor beta chains below was sequenced from the same sample in a study of post-analysis software for immune sequencing data. These receptors' targets are unknown. Study conclusions and caveats: The five TRBV segments detected at higher frequency in patients than in controls included TRBV5-6, TRBV5-1 and TRBV20-1.

Built from TCR beta cDNA, the libraries had unique molecular identifiers in them. TCRdb itself ran the PCR reads through MiXCR, one entry per CDR3 protein. This sample carries about 400,000 distinct CDR3 sequences, around a third of them seen once, and the ten largest clones take roughly 13%. Sequenced material: blood. These receptors were collected from a girl under 18 with multiple sclerosis.

The chain couples TRBV4-1 to TRBJ2-7; 7 bases align to TRBD1. V gave up 0 bases and J gave up 7 bases; unmatched junction bases: 9. This CDR3 spans 15 amino acids. Germline V CDR1 and CDR2: MGHRA, YSYEKL. CDR3 region: CASSQDGAQGWEQYF. DNA for the CDR3: TGCGCCAGCAGCCAAGATGGGGCACAGGGGTGGGAGCAGTACTTC.

The rearrangement joins TRBV30 to TRBJ2-5; 7 nucleotides align to TRBD2. Unmatched junction bases numbered 5, after V lost 2 bases and J lost 2 bases. The CDR3 totals 14 residues. The germline CDR1 and CDR2 sequences are GTSNPN and SVGIG (reference sequence). The CDR3: CAWSSLARQETQYF. CDR3 nucleotide sequence: TGTGCCTGGAGTTCACTAGCGAGGCAAGAGACCCAGTACTTC.

The V and J genes are TRBV4-1 and TRBJ2-7; 9 bases agree with TRBD1. Germline values: CDR1 MGHRA, CDR2 YSYEKL. With V trimmed by 11 bases and J by 6 bases, 11 bases remained unmatched. The CDR3 is 13 amino acids. The CDR3 loop reads CAVRDREKGEQYF. DNA for the CDR3: TGCGCCGTACGGGACAGGGAAAAAGGCGAGCAGTACTTC.

This chain links TRBV4-2 with TRBJ1-4; D not resolved. V lost 4 bases, J lost 0 bases, and 12 bases lay in between. This CDR3 has 16 amino acids. Germline CDR1 is LGHNA and CDR2 is YNFKEQ. In DNA, the CDR3 is TGTGCCAGCAGCCGCGACGGGCAGGCAACTAATGAAAAACTGTTTTTT. Protein product: CASSRDGQATNEKLFF.

This clonotype has just a few counts. The chain is built from TRBV9 and TRBJ2-5; D not certain. Germline V gene data show CDR1 as SGDLS and CDR2 as YYNGEE. Trimming removed 0 bases at V and 3 bases at J, with 6 bases between. CDR3 size: 13 residues. The CDR3 coding sequence is TGTGCCAGCAGCGTAGGTTTTAAAGAGACCCAGTACTTC. Translating gives CASSVGFKETQYF.

The gene calls are TRBV7-2 and TRBJ1-6; 8 bases line up with TRBD1. Germline V gene data show CDR1 as SGHTA and CDR2 as FQGNSA. Trimming removed 3 bases from V and 7 bases from J; junction bases left unmatched: 8. The CDR3 loop spans 16 amino acids. In DNA form, the CDR3 reads TGTGCCAGCAGCTTCAAGACAGGGGCGGGGAATTCACCCCTCCACTTT. It translates to CASSFKTGAGNSPLHF.

The chain joins TRBV5-1 to TRBJ2-5; 16 bases map to TRBD2. The CDR3 has 19 residues. V was clipped by 3 bases and J by 1 base; unmatched bases: 9. Germline lookup yields CDR1 SGHRS and CDR2 YFSETQ. Written as DNA, the CDR3 is TGCGCCAGCAGCTCACTCCCGGGACTAGCGGGGGGGCGCCAAGAGACCCAGTACTTC. Translation gives CASSSLPGLAGGRQETQYF. The full variable domain, with the rest looked up from reference TRBV5-1 and TRBJ2-5, is KAGVTQTPRYLIKTRGQQVTLSCSPISGHRSVSWYQQTPGQGLQFLFEYFSETQRNKGNFPGRFSGRQFSNSRSEMNVSTLELGDSALYLCASSSLPGLAGGRQETQYFGPGTRLLVL.

The CDR3 here is CASSQEPGLAGVPSTDTQYF. The CDR3 nucleotides are TGCGCCAGCAGCCAAGAACCGGGACTAGCGGGGGTACCTAGCACAGATACGCAGTATTTT. J is TRBJ2-3 and V is TRBV4-3, with TRBD2 identical over 14 bases. The CDR3 has 20 residues. Unmatched junction bases numbered 8, after V lost 0 bases and J lost 0 bases. CDR1 is LGHNA, CDR2 YSLEER, per germline.

This rearrangement joins TRBV7-3 to TRBJ1-4; 12 bases align to TRBD1. V lost 11 bases and J lost 5; bases outside the gene matches: 15. The germline V gene encodes CDR1 SGHTA and CDR2 FQGTGA. This CDR3 has 17 residues. CDR3 protein: CAPRGQGARKRNEKLFF. The CDR3 coding sequence is TGTGCCCCCCGGGGACAGGGGGCGCGTAAAAGGAATGAAAAACTGTTTTTT.

The chain carries TRBV6-5 and TRBJ2-1; no reliable D call. Germline V gene lookup returns CDR1 MNHEY and CDR2 SVGAGI. The CDR3 is 15 residues long. V was cut by 0 bases and J by 8 bases, with 14 bases left in between. The CDR3 loop is CASSYSVARNDEQFF. CDR3 DNA sequence: TGTGCCAGCAGTTACTCAGTAGCACGTAACGATGAGCAGTTCTTC.

This clonotype was found a few times. The V call is TRBV15, the J call TRBJ1-2; the D is unclear. Germline V CDR1 and CDR2: LNHNV, YYDKDF (reference sequence). The CDR3 extends over 16 amino acids. The germline V and J ends were trimmed by 0 bases and 5 bases, with 16 bases remaining between them. The CDR3 nucleotides read TGTGCCACCAGCAGAGATCTGGGCCTGACTTTGTATGGCTACACCTTC. This codes for CATSRDLGLTLYGYTF.

This clonotype was seen more than once but under ten times. The rearrangement links TRBV20-1 to TRBJ2-3; TRBD2 aligns across 10 bases. The CDR3 totals 13 residues. V shed 6 bases, J shed 6 bases, and the junction held 6 bases outside the gene matches. Per germline, CDR1 DFQATT and CDR2 SNEGSKA (reference sequence). CDR3 DNA: TGCAGTGCCAAGCGGGGGGGCGACGATACGCAGTATTTT. Translation: CSAKRGGDDTQYF.

This clonotype has a single count. The chain recombines TRBV12-3 or TRBV12-4 with TRBJ1-1; tentative D call: TRBD1 (5 bases). The V gene lost 3 bases and the J gene lost 2 bases, with 10 bases spanning the gap. The CDR3 consists of 14 residues. CDR3 region: CASSFVGRNTEAFF. CDR3 DNA: TGTGCCAGCAGTTTTGTGGGACGAAACACTGAAGCTTTCTTT.

The chain combines TRBV2 with TRBJ2-5; D perhaps matches TRBD2 (5 bases). From germline, CDR1 is SNHLY and CDR2 FYNNEI. The CDR3 has 12 amino acids. V lost 11 bases and J lost 2, with 12 bases in between. The CDR3 DNA reads as TGTGCCGGAAGCGGCAGACAAGAGACCCAGTACTTC. This translates into CAGSGRQETQYF.

The rearrangement uses TRBV3-1 and TRBJ2-4, with 8 bases identical to TRBD1. In germline, CDR1 is LGHDT, CDR2 YNNKEL (reference sequence). The CDR3 runs 14 residues. V was clipped by 4 bases and J by 6 bases; unmatched bases: 5. The CDR3 DNA reads as TGTGCCAGCAGCCCCTGGACAGGGTTAAACATTCAGTACTTC. Residues: CASSPWTGLNIQYF.

The chain is built from TRBV12-3 or TRBV12-4 and TRBJ2-3; D possibly corresponds to TRBD1 (6 bases). Trimming removed 3 bases at V and 10 bases at J, with 11 bases between. The CDR3 spans 12 residues. This CDR3 reads CASSFAGDAQYF. CDR3 DNA sequence: TGTGCCAGCAGTTTTGCAGGGGATGCGCAGTATTTT.

The CDR3 region is CASSQDLGFETQYF. For the CDR3, the DNA is TGCGCCAGCAGCCAAGATCTGGGATTTGAGACCCAGTACTTC. The gene calls are TRBV4-3 and TRBJ2-5, with D unclear. Trimming stripped 0 bases from V and 5 bases from J, with 10 bases between. The CDR3 sequence is 14 residues long. The germline V gene encodes CDR1 LGHNA and CDR2 YSLEER.

Only a few counts were recorded for this clonotype. The rearrangement links TRBV12-3 or TRBV12-4 to TRBJ2-6; 12 bases fit TRBD1. The CDR3 is 16 amino acids. V lost 8 bases to trimming and J lost 4 bases; unmatched junction nucleotides: 6. CDR3 DNA: TGTGCCAGCTCGGGACAGGGGGCGCTCGGGGCCAACGTCCTGACTTTC. Translation: CASSGQGALGANVLTF.

J is TRBJ2-3 and V is TRBV2; possibly TRBD1 or TRBD2 for D (5 bases each). The CDR3 spans 14 residues. In germline, CDR1 is SNHLY, CDR2 FYNNEI. The V end was cut by 6 bases, the J end by 6 bases, with 16 bases between. CDR3 amino acids: CASRVNSEGDTQYF. CDR3 sequence (DNA): TGTGCCAGCAGGGTTAACTCTGAGGGGGATACGCAGTATTTT.

The chain has TRBV2 and TRBJ1-6, with D tentatively TRBD1 (5 bases). Germline CDR1 reads SNHLY; CDR2 reads FYNNEI. This CDR3 is built from 14 residues. Trimming left V 3 bases short and J 8 bases short, with 11 bases between. The CDR3, as DNA: TGTGCCAGCAGTGAGGTCAGGGCAGATTCACCCCTCCACTTT. Protein: CASSEVRADSPLHF.

J is TRBJ1-2 and V is TRBV7-3, with D possibly TRBD1 on 6 matching bases. The CDR3 is 14 residues long. The V end lost 5 bases, the J end lost 3 bases, and 13 bases lay between the germline ends. Germline V CDR1 and CDR2: SGHTA, FQGTGA. Here the CDR3 reads CASSQGQLDYGYTF. CDR3 nucleotide sequence: TGTGCCAGCAGCCAAGGACAGCTCGACTATGGCTACACCTTC.

This clonotype came up a few times. The genes are TRBV3-1 and TRBJ2-5; D possibly corresponds to TRBD2 (6 bases). Trimming shortened V by 8 bases and J by 1 base, and 14 bases separated the two germline ends. The CDR3 spans 14 residues. Per the germline V gene, CDR1 is LGHDT and CDR2 is YNNKEL (reference sequence). CDR3 nucleotide sequence: TGTGCCAGCGCGGGGCCTGGGGTCCAAGAGACCCAGTACTTC. Translated, it gives CASAGPGVQETQYF.